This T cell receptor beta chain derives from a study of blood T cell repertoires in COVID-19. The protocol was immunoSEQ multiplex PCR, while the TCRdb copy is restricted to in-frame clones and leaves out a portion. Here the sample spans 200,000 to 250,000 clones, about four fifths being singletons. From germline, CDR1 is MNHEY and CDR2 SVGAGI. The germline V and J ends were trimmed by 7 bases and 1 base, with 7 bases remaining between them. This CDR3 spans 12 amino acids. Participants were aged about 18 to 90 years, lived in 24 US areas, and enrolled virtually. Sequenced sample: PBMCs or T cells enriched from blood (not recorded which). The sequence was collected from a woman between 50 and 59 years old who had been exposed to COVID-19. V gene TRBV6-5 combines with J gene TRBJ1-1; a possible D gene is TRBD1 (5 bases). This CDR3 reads CASITGNTEAFF. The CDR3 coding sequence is TGTGCCAGCATTACAGGGAACACTGAAGCTTTCTTT.